One and the same sample provided the 27 T cell receptor beta chains below, sequenced in a study of blood T cell repertoires in COVID-19. The repertoire was sequenced with immunoSEQ multiplex PCR; TCRdb's copy has only in-frame clones and lacks some. The table records some 340,000 clones, 90% of them present only once. The sequenced sample consisted of PBMCs or T cells enriched from blood (not recorded which). These receptors were obtained from a woman aged 25 to 39 who had been exposed to COVID-19.

This clone appeared once. The rearrangement uses TRBV6-5 and TRBJ2-1, with D possibly being TRBD2 (6 bases). Trimming took 6 bases from V and 0 from J, leaving 12 bases between them. Germline CDR1 reads MNHEY; CDR2 reads SVGAGI. The CDR3 is 15 residues long. The CDR3 DNA reads TGTGCCAGCAGCCTTCTGGGGGGCTCCTACAATGAGCAGTTCTTC. Translated, it gives CASSLLGGSYNEQFF.

The chain is built from TRBV5-5 and TRBJ2-3; 10 bases map to TRBD2. V shed 0 bases and J 4 bases; nucleotides not matched to a gene: 5. CDR1 is SGHKS, CDR2 YYEKEE, per germline (reference sequence). The CDR3 is made up of 16 amino acids. The CDR3, as DNA: TGTGCCAGCAGCTTGGCGCCTAGCGGGGGTGCAGATACGCAGTATTTT. Translated, it gives CASSLAPSGGADTQYF.

The chain carries TRBV4-3 and TRBJ1-1, with TRBD1 matching over 11 bases. This CDR3 spans 15 amino acids. The V gene's germline CDR1 is LGHNA and CDR2 YSLEER. V lost 5 bases to trimming and J lost 4 bases; unmatched junction nucleotides: 6. The CDR3 coding sequence is TGCGCCAGCAGCGGATGGACAGGGGGCCCCACTGAAGCTTTCTTT. This encodes CASSGWTGGPTEAFF.

The V gene is TRBV24-1, the J gene TRBJ2-5; weak D call: TRBD2 (5 bases). CDR1 and CDR2 (germline): KGHDR, SFDVKD. CDR3 length equals 14 residues. Trimming left V 4 bases short and J 5 bases short, with 13 bases between. CDR3 sequence (DNA): TGTGCCACCAGTGAGGACTCCGCCCGGGAGACCCAGTACTTC. This encodes CATSEDSARETQYF.

The gene calls are TRBV7-9 and TRBJ2-5; D perhaps matches TRBD2 (5 bases). Germline V gene lookup returns CDR1 SEHNR and CDR2 FQNEAQ (reference sequence). The V gene lost 0 bases and the J gene lost 5 bases, with 10 bases spanning the gap. The CDR3 covers 14 residues. DNA of the CDR3: TGTGCCAGCAGCTTAGCGCTAAGGGAGGAGACCCAGTACTTC. Its protein is CASSLALREETQYF.

The CDR3 sequence: CASSYKGQYNSPLHF. CDR3 DNA sequence: TGTGCCAGCAGTTACAAAGGACAGTATAATTCACCCCTCCACTTT. The gene calls are TRBV6-5 and TRBJ1-6; D is perhaps TRBD1 (6 bases). V was shortened by 2 bases and J by 4 bases, with 9 bases between the two germline ends. The CDR3 is 15 amino acids. Germline V gene sequence: CDR1 MNHEY, CDR2 SVGAGI.

The chain joins TRBV4-2 to TRBJ2-2, with 7 bases lining up with TRBD2. Germline-derived CDR1 and CDR2 are LGHNA and YNFKEQ. CDR3 length: 16 amino acids. Trimming at V came to 4 bases and at J to 6 bases, leaving 11 bases not matched to a gene. CDR3 residues: CASSLQASGGAGELFF. The CDR3 DNA is TGTGCCAGCAGCCTGCAGGCTAGCGGAGGCGCCGGGGAGCTGTTTTTT.

The rearrangement links TRBV3-1 (or the pseudogene TRBV3-2) to TRBJ2-6; 7 bases agree with TRBD2. The CDR3 is 18 residues long. V was pared by 4 bases and J by 0 bases, with 9 bases of the junction left unmatched. Germline V CDR1 and CDR2: LGHDT, YNNKEL (reference sequence). This CDR3 is CASSRWGGRASGANVLTF. In DNA form, the CDR3 reads TGTGCCAGCAGCCGCTGGGGAGGGAGGGCCTCTGGGGCCAACGTCCTGACTTTC.

This chain uses TRBV5-6 with TRBJ1-2, with D hard to call. Trimming took 0 bases from V and 3 from J, leaving 9 bases between them. The CDR3 spans 14 residues. CDR1 is SGHDT, CDR2 YYEEEE, per germline. Written as DNA, the CDR3 is TGTGCCAGCAGCTTGGCGGGGTGGGACTATGGCTACACCTTC. Amino acids: CASSLAGWDYGYTF.

The rearrangement uses TRBV6-5 and TRBJ2-7; D may be TRBD2 (6 bases). CDR1 and CDR2 from the germline V gene are MNHEY and SVGAGI. The CDR3 runs to 14 residues. The V end lost 7 bases, the J end lost 7 bases, and 20 bases lay between the germline ends. The CDR3 loop reads CASTMLPGAEEQYF. The CDR3 DNA reads TGTGCCAGCACCATGCTCCCGGGAGCGGAAGAGCAGTACTTC.

The chain couples TRBV11-2 to TRBJ2-1, with D perhaps TRBD2 (6 bases). The germline V gene has CDR1 SGHAT and CDR2 FQNNGV. The CDR3 loop spans 13 amino acids. V lost 7 bases to trimming and J lost 8 bases, with 15 bases between them. CDR3 residues: CASTIRGGDEQFF. CDR3 in DNA: TGTGCCAGCACCATACGGGGCGGGGATGAGCAGTTCTTC.

The rearrangement uses TRBV5-5 and TRBJ1-6; possible D gene TRBD1, 6 bases. The CDR3 is 18 residues long. CDR1 is SGHKS and CDR2 is YYEKEE in the germline V gene (reference sequence). V gave up 4 bases and J gave up 0 bases, with 17 bases separating them. In nucleotides, the CDR3 is TGTGCCAGCAGCCGGCGGCGGACAGAGAGCTCCTATAATTCACCCCTCCACTTT. It yields the protein CASSRRRTESSYNSPLHF.

The chain is built from TRBV19 and TRBJ1-5; D ambiguous. V shed 1 base and J shed 5 bases, with 9 bases lying between them. CDR1 and CDR2 (germline): LNHDA, SQIVND (reference sequence). The CDR3 length is 14 residues. The CDR3 loop is CASSIGHRDQPQHF. CDR3 nucleotides: TGTGCCAGTAGTATAGGCCACCGGGATCAGCCCCAGCATTTT.

The table lists this clone with a count of one. This chain connects TRBV5-4 to TRBJ2-1, with 11 bases matching TRBD2. Germline trimming cut 3 bases from V and 7 bases from J; bases unmatched to any gene: 12. Germline V lookup: CDR1 SGHNT, CDR2 YYREEE (reference sequence). The CDR3 contains 17 residues. The DNA for the CDR3 is TGTGCCAGCAGCTCGCGATCACTAGCGGGGGCGGGGAATGAGCAGTTCTTC. The encoded protein is CASSSRSLAGAGNEQFF.

This chain's CDR3 is CASSPLTAVQDTEAFF. The CDR3 nucleotides read TGCGCCAGCAGCCCTTTAACAGCGGTCCAGGACACTGAAGCTTTCTTT. J is TRBJ1-1 and V is TRBV4-1; D not resolved. V was cut by 4 bases and J by 3 bases, with 18 bases left in between. The CDR3 extends over 16 amino acids. Germline V gene data show CDR1 as MGHRA and CDR2 as YSYEKL.

The rearrangement joins TRBV21-1 to TRBJ1-6; no DNA check was done on the table's D call, TRBD1. TRBV21-1 is noted as a pseudogene. The CDR3 loop spans 17 amino acids. CDR3 in amino acids: CASSKISKQGFNSPLHF. The CDR3 coding sequence is TGTGCCAGCAGCAAAATTAGTAAACAGGGTTTTAATTCACCCCTCCACTTT.

This chain uses TRBV2 with TRBJ1-6; possibly TRBD1 for D (6 bases). Per germline, CDR1 SNHLY and CDR2 FYNNEI. Trimming removed 8 bases from V and 7 bases from J, with 12 bases in between. The length of the CDR3 is 13 residues. CDR3 in amino acids: CASHRDGNSPLHF. The CDR3 nucleotides read TGTGCCAGCCACAGGGACGGGAATTCACCCCTCCACTTT.

The J gene is TRBJ1-4, the V gene TRBV7-2; TRBD1 is a possible D gene (5 bases). Per the germline V gene, CDR1 is SGHTA and CDR2 is FQGNSA. CDR3 length: 14 residues. Trimming pared 3 bases from V and 8 bases from J, leaving 13 bases between. CDR3 region: CASSFLRGGEKLFF. The DNA of the CDR3 is TGTGCCAGCAGCTTCCTTAGGGGAGGCGAAAAACTGTTTTTT.

This chain links TRBV7-6 with TRBJ2-7; 7 bases are shared with TRBD2. The J segment lost 7 bases and the V segment lost 0 bases, leaving 9 bases of the junction unmatched. The CDR3 loop spans 15 amino acids. CDR1 SGHVS and CDR2 FNYEAQ come from the germline V gene. DNA for the CDR3: TGTGCCAGCAGCTTAGCGGACGGGGCGCGGGGGGAGCAGTACTTC. It encodes CASSLADGARGEQYF.

V usage is TRBV12-3 or TRBV12-4 and J usage is TRBJ2-5; a weak D match, TRBD2 (6 bases). The CDR3 has 13 residues. Trimming took off 7 bases at V and 5 bases at J, with 14 bases between the two ends. The CDR3 loop reads CASILGGTETQYF. In nucleotides, the CDR3 is TGTGCCAGCATCCTTGGCGGGACTGAGACCCAGTACTTC.

The chain carries TRBV27 and TRBJ1-5; D gene ambiguous. Germline loops: CDR1 MNHEY, CDR2 SMNVEV (reference sequence). This CDR3 region has 13 residues. Between the trimmed V and J ends, which lost 6 bases and 3 bases, there was a span of 9 bases. CDR3 sequence: CASRAGINQPQHF. CDR3 nucleotides: TGTGCCAGCAGGGCGGGGATCAATCAGCCCCAGCATTTT.

The chain combines TRBV6-5 with TRBJ1-2; D is possibly TRBD1 (5 bases). Germline V CDR1 and CDR2: MNHEY, SVGAGI. The CDR3 runs to 13 residues. V lost 6 bases, J lost 4 bases, and 12 bases lay in between. The CDR3 sequence is CASSRGVSYGYTF. Here the CDR3 DNA reads TGTGCCAGCAGCCGGGGGGTCTCCTATGGCTACACCTTC.

The gene calls are TRBV7-9 and TRBJ1-1; 12 bases match TRBD1. CDR1 is SEHNR, CDR2 FQNEAQ, per germline (reference sequence). V shed 4 bases and J 4 bases; nucleotides not matched to a gene: 16. The CDR3 contains 19 residues. CDR3 nucleotides: TGTGCCAGCAGCTCTCCCCCCAACCGGGACAGGGGGCTAGGCACTGAAGCTTTCTTT. Translation: CASSSPPNRDRGLGTEAFF. The full variable domain, its missing parts supplied by reference TRBV7-9 and TRBJ1-1, is DTGVSQNPRHKITKRGQNVTFRCDPISEHNRLYWYRQTLGQGPEFLTYFQNEAQLEKSRLLSDRFSAERPKGSFSTLEIQRTEQGDSAMYLCASSSPPNRDRGLGTEAFFGQGTRLTVV.

The chain is built from TRBV12-3 or TRBV12-4 and TRBJ1-5, with 7 bases lining up with TRBD1. The CDR3 spans 13 residues. Unmatched junction bases numbered 5, after V lost 5 bases and J lost 7 bases. The CDR3: CASSTGDRQPQHF. The CDR3 region has the DNA TGTGCCAGCAGTACAGGGGATCGGCAGCCCCAGCATTTT.

The genes are TRBV18 and TRBJ1-1; weak D call: TRBD1 (5 bases). This CDR3 contains 14 residues. V dropped 5 bases and J dropped 4 bases, with 14 bases sitting between them. Germline CDR1 is KGHSH and CDR2 is LQKENI. DNA for the CDR3: TGTGCCAGCTCAATCAGGGTGGGGGGCACTGAAGCTTTCTTT. It encodes CASSIRVGGTEAFF.

The genes are TRBV10-1 and TRBJ1-6; D ambiguous. The CDR3 spans 20 residues. CDR1 WNHNN and CDR2 SYGVQD come from the germline V gene (reference sequence). The V gene lost 8 bases and the J gene lost 1 base, with 27 bases spanning the gap. In nucleotides, the CDR3 is TGCGCCAGCCGATTGACGTCCGCAGCGGCCATGAAATCCTATAATTCACCCCTCCACTTT. Translation: CASRLTSAAAMKSYNSPLHF.

CDR3 loop: CANNRGRVTEAFF. CDR3 sequence (DNA): TGTGCCAACAACAGGGGGCGAGTCACTGAAGCTTTCTTT. The genes are TRBV6-5 and TRBJ1-1; TRBD1 aligns across 9 bases. Germline CDR1 reads MNHEY; CDR2 reads SVGAGI. The CDR3 runs 13 residues. V was pared by 10 bases and J by 4 bases, with 7 bases of the junction left unmatched.